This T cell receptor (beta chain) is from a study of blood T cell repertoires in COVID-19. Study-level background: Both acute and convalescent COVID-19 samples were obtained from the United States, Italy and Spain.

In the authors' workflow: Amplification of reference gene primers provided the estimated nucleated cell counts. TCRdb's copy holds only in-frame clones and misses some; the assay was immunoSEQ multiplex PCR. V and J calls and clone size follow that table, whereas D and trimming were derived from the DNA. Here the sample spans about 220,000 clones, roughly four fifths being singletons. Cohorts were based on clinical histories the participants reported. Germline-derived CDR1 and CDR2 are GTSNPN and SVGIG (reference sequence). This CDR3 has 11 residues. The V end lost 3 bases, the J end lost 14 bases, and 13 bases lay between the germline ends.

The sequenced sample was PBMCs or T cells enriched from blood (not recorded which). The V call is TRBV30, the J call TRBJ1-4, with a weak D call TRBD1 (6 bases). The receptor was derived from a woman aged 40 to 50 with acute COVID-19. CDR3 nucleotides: TGTGCCTGGAGCCAGGGGACCCGGCTGTTTTTT. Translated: CAWSQGTRLFF.